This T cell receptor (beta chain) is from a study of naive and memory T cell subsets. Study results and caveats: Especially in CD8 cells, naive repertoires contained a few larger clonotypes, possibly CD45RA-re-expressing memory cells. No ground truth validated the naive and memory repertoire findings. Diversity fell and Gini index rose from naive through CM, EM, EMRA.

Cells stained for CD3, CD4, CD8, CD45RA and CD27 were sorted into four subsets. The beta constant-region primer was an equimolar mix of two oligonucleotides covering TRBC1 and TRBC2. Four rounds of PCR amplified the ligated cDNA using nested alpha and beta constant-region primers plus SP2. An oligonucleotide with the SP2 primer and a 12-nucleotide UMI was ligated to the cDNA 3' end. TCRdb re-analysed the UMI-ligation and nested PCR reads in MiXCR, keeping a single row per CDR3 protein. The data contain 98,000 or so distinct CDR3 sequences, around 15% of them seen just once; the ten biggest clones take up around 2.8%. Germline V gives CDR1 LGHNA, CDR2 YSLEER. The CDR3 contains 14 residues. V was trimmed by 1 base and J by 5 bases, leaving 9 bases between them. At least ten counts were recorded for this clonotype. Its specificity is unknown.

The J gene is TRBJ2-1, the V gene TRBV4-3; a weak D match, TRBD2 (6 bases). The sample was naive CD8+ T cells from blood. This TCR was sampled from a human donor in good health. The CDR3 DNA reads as TGCGCCAGCAGCCAAGGGACTACCGACAATGAGCAGTTCTTC. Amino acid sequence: CASSQGTTDNEQFF.